These 13 T cell receptor beta chains were sequenced from one sample in a study of patients and donors after allogeneic stem cell transplantation. TCRdb re-derived calls from the RT-PCR reads in MiXCR, one entry per CDR3 protein. The table records about a million distinct CDR3 sequences, approximately 19% of them present only once. Sequenced: blood, either unsorted or a sorted T cell fraction (not recorded which). The receptor source for this set is a human donor who was either an allogeneic HSCT recipient or a stem cell or donor lymphocyte infusion donor (not recorded which). It is not recorded whose cells these are; they may come from a transplant donor.

The J gene is TRBJ2-2, the V gene TRBV15; D call uncertain. V was clipped by 0 bases and J by 6 bases, with 8 bases between them. The CDR3 sequence is 14 residues long. Looked up from germline, CDR1 is LNHNV and CDR2 is YYDKDF (reference sequence). DNA of the CDR3: TGTGCCACCAGCAGAGAAGTTACCGCCGGGGAGCTGTTTTTT. Its translation: CATSREVTAGELFF. The complete variable domain, with remaining parts taken from reference TRBV15 and TRBJ2-2, reads DAMVIQNPRYQVTQFGKPVTLSCSQTLNHNVMYWYQQKSSQAPKLLFHYYDKDFNNEADTPDNFQSRRPNTSFCFLDIRSPGLGDTAMYLCATSREVTAGELFFGEGSRLTVL.

The chain combines TRBV3-1 with TRBJ2-3, with TRBD2 matching 10 bases. V lost 0 bases to trimming and J lost 0 bases; unmatched junction nucleotides: 6. The CDR3 consists of 18 residues. The germline V gene has CDR1 LGHDT and CDR2 YNNKEL (reference sequence). The CDR3 sequence is CASSQDPLAGESTDTQYF. Written as DNA, the CDR3 is TGTGCCAGCAGCCAAGATCCCCTAGCGGGGGAGAGCACAGATACGCAGTATTTT.

V usage is TRBV6-5 and J usage is TRBJ1-1; D might be TRBD1 (5 bases). V lost 2 bases and J 5 bases, leaving 9 bases between the germline ends. CDR1 MNHEY and CDR2 SVGAGI come from the germline V gene. The CDR3 is made up of 13 amino acids. The CDR3 protein is CASSYGPGTEAFF. The CDR3 nucleotides are TGTGCCAGCAGTTACGGTCCAGGGACTGAAGCTTTCTTT.

This clonotype was seen only a few times. The chain uses TRBV4-1 and TRBJ1-5; no clear D gene. The CDR3 is made up of 15 amino acids. The germline CDR1 and CDR2 sequences are MGHRA and YSYEKL. V shed 0 bases and J shed 4 bases, with 10 bases lying between them. This CDR3 is CASSQDRLGNQPQHF. The DNA of the CDR3 is TGCGCCAGCAGCCAAGATCGATTAGGGAATCAGCCCCAGCATTTT.

This clonotype occurred a few times. V is TRBV7-3 and J is TRBJ1-5, with D unresolved. This CDR3 has 16 residues. Germline V gene lookup returns CDR1 SGHTA and CDR2 FQGTGA. The V gene lost 4 bases and the J gene lost 9 bases, with 22 bases spanning the gap. Here the CDR3 reads CASSSTGSLELGPQHF. For the CDR3, the DNA is TGTGCCAGCAGCTCCACCGGGAGCCTCGAGTTGGGGCCCCAGCATTTT.

This clonotype was picked up a small number of times. This chain uses TRBV6-1 with TRBJ2-1; D unclear. This CDR3 has 10 residues. Trimming removed 4 bases from V and 10 bases from J, with 5 bases in between. Germline assignment: CDR1 MNHNS and CDR2 SASEGT. CDR3 nucleotide sequence: TGTGCCAGCAGTGTTAGCGAGCAGTTCTTC. Amino acid sequence: CASSVSEQFF.

This clonotype showed up just a few times. V and J are TRBV5-1 and TRBJ2-2, with 12 positions matching TRBD1. The ends lost 2 bases at V and 10 bases at J; junction bases unmatched: 9. The CDR3 runs 16 residues. CDR1 is SGHRS and CDR2 is YFSETQ in the germline V gene. The CDR3 sequence is CASSFSPGTGGEELFF. As DNA, the CDR3 is TGCGCCAGCAGCTTTTCCCCGGGGACAGGGGGCGAGGAGCTGTTTTTT.

The CDR3 loop reads CSARRQGSSGANVLTF. For the CDR3, the DNA is TGCAGTGCTAGACGGCAGGGCAGCTCTGGGGCCAACGTCCTGACTTTC. V gene TRBV20-1 combines with J gene TRBJ2-6; D may be TRBD1 (5 bases). V lost 2 bases and J lost 0, with 11 bases in between. The CDR3 sequence is 16 residues long. Looked up from germline, CDR1 is DFQATT and CDR2 is SNEGSKA (reference sequence).

This clonotype showed up many times. The CDR3 coding sequence is TGCAGCGTTACCACAGGGGCTAATCAGCCCCAGCATTTT. It encodes CSVTTGANQPQHF. This sequence joins TRBV29-1 and TRBJ1-5; 7 bases line up with TRBD1. The CDR3 contains 13 residues. V dropped 5 bases and J dropped 4; count of bases not matched to a gene: 5. The germline V gene encodes CDR1 SQVTM and CDR2 ANQGSEA.

This clonotype was recorded only once. The chain carries TRBV5-1 and TRBJ2-7; 10 bases fit TRBD2. CDR1 and CDR2 from the germline V gene are SGHRS and YFSETQ. The CDR3 length is 16 residues. V shed 3 bases, J shed 2 bases, and the junction held 8 bases outside the gene matches. DNA of the CDR3: TGCGCCAGCAGCTACCTAGACCTAGCGGGAGCCTACGAGCAGTACTTC. Protein: CASSYLDLAGAYEQYF. Combining the CDR3 with reference TRBV5-1 and TRBJ2-7 gives the whole variable domain KAGVTQTPRYLIKTRGQQVTLSCSPISGHRSVSWYQQTPGQGLQFLFEYFSETQRNKGNFPGRFSGRQFSNSRSEMNVSTLELGDSALYLCASSYLDLAGAYEQYFGPGTRLTVT.

There are a few counts of this clonotype. The rearrangement joins TRBV9 to TRBJ2-1, with D tentatively TRBD1 (6 bases). Trimming removed 7 bases at V and 5 bases at J, with 10 bases between. Germline CDR1 and CDR2: SGDLS and YYNGEE. The length of the CDR3 is 12 residues. The CDR3 region has the DNA TGTGCCAGCTCCGACAGGAACAATGAGCAGTTCTTC. Its protein is CASSDRNNEQFF.

The V gene is TRBV10-3, the J gene TRBJ2-7; D might be TRBD1 or TRBD2, each matching 5 bases. V was shortened by 8 bases and J by 5 bases, with 16 bases between the two germline ends. The V gene's germline CDR1 is ENHRY and CDR2 SYGVKD. The CDR3 has 13 amino acids. CDR3 coding DNA: TGTGCCATCCCGGGACGAAACCCCAACGAGCAGTACTTC. Translated, it gives CAIPGRNPNEQYF.

In its sample, this clonotype was seen a few times. The chain joins TRBV21-1 to TRBJ2-1; the tabulated D call, TRBD1, remains unverified against the DNA. TRBV21-1 is flagged as a pseudogene. This CDR3 region has 12 residues. The CDR3 nucleotides read TGTGCCAGCCCCAATCCGGGGAATGAGCAGTTCTTC. Residues: CASPNPGNEQFF.